This T cell receptor (beta chain) was observed in a study of blood T cell repertoires in COVID-19. This table comes from immunoSEQ multiplex PCR, and its TCRdb copy is limited to in-frame clones, with some not included. There are 200,000 to 300,000 clones in the sample; around 87% occur only once, and over 5% lies in the top ten. Germline CDR1 is SGHRS and CDR2 is YFSETQ. Trimming removed 4 bases at V and 6 bases at J, with 17 bases between. This CDR3 has 14 amino acids. The source material was peripheral blood. This sequence joins TRBV5-1 and TRBJ2-7; TRBD1 might be the D (6 bases). This receptor was obtained from a woman aged 55-69 years with COVID-19, enrolled during active disease. The CDR3 sequence: CASSQSLGHREQYF. The CDR3 bases are TGCGCCAGCAGCCAATCATTGGGACATCGCGAGCAGTACTTC.